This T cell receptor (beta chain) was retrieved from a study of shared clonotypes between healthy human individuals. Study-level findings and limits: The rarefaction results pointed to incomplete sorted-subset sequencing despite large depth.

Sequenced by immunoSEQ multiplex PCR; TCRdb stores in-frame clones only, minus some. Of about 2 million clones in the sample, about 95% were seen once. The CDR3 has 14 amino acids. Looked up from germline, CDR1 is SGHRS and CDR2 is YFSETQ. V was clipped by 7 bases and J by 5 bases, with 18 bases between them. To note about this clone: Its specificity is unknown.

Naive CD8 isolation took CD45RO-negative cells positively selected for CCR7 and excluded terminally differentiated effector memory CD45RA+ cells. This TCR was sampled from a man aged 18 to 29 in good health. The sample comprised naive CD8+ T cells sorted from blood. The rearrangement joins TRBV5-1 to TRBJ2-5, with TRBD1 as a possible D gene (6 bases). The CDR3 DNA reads TGCGCCAGCCAACGACTTGGGGGCGGGGAGACCCAGTACTTC. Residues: CASQRLGGGETQYF.